The 4 T cell receptor beta chains below all came from one sample that was sequenced in a study of blood T cells in healthy people across ages. A second PCR of about 7 to 11 cycles used a sample-barcoded 5' primer and a J-beta primer mix. Each CDR3 protein gets one entry after TCRdb re-called the 5' RACE reads with MiXCR. The data hold some 710,000 distinct CDR3 sequences, with 35% to 60% observed a single time. The sample comprised blood. Receptor source: a man at least 80 years old in good health.

This clonotype was counted only a few times. V and J are TRBV25-1 and TRBJ2-3, with D perhaps TRBD2 (6 bases). Trimming shortened V by 5 bases and J by 6 bases, and 21 bases separated the two germline ends. This CDR3 has 16 amino acids. CDR1 and CDR2 (germline): MGHDK, SYGVNS. Here the CDR3 reads CASSLGGSGPADTQYF. CDR3 sequence (DNA): TGTGCCAGCAGTCTGGGGGGTAGCGGACCCGCTGATACGCAGTATTTT.

About this clonotype itself: A read error may be the cause here, since a much bigger clone is one base away. V is TRBV12-3 or TRBV12-4 and J is TRBJ2-7; D is unresolved. This CDR3 is 12 amino acids long. V lost 3 bases and J lost 6, with 9 bases in between. CDR3 region: CASSLWESEQYF. In DNA, the CDR3 is TGTGCCAGCAGTTTGTGGGAATCCGAGCAGTACTTC.

As concerns this clonotype: Germline is not matched at one junction end, which may reflect a read error. The chain is built from TRBV7-9 and TRBJ2-4; D is undetermined. The CDR3 consists of 14 residues. Germline V gene sequence: CDR1 SEHNR, CDR2 FQNEAQ (reference sequence). The CDR3 nucleotides read TGTGCCAGCAGCTCGCAGACAAGCGTAGACATCCAGTACTTC. Protein product: CASSSQTSVDIQYF.

This clonotype has a handful of counts. J is TRBJ2-5 and V is TRBV7-6; TRBD1 aligns across 9 bases. J was trimmed by 4 bases and V by 5 bases; bases with no gene match: 14. The CDR3 covers 17 residues. CDR1 SGHVS and CDR2 FNYEAQ come from the germline V gene. The CDR3 sequence is CASSTNLGQGIGETQYF. Here the CDR3 DNA reads TGTGCCAGCAGCACGAACTTAGGACAGGGGATAGGAGAGACCCAGTACTTC.